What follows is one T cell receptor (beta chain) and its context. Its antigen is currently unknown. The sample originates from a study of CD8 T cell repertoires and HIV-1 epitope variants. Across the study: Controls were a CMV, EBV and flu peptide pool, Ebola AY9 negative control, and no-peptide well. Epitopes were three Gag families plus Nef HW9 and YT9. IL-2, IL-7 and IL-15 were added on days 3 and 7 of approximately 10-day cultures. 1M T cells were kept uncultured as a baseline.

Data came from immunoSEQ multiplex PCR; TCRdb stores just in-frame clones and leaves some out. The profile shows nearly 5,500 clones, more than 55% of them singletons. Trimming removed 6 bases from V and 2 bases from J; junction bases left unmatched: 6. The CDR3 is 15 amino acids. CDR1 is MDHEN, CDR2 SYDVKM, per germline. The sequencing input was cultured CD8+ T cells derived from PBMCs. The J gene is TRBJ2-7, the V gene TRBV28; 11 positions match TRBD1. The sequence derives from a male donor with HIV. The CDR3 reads CASRGTGGRTYEQYF. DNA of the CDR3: TGTGCCAGCAGGGGGACAGGGGGAAGAACCTACGAGCAGTACTTC.